The sequence of this T cell receptor beta chain was determined in a study of blood T cells in healthy people across ages. A J-beta primer mix and a sample-barcoded 5' primer were used in a second PCR of about 6 to 12 cycles. TCRdb independently ran MiXCR on the 5' RACE reads; one entry per CDR3 protein. The table lists hundreds of thousands of distinct CDR3 sequences, 40% to 45% of them singletons, with roughly 30% in the top ten. Germline V gene lookup returns CDR1 SGHTA and CDR2 FQGNSA. This CDR3 comprises 13 residues. Trimming left V 4 bases short and J 1 base short, with 7 bases between. The source of this sequence is an elderly man in good health. The specimen was blood. This chain links TRBV7-2 with TRBJ1-1; no clear D gene. DNA for the CDR3: TGTGCCAGCAGCTCGACACCGAACACTGAAGCTTTCTTT. As protein: CASSSTPNTEAFF.